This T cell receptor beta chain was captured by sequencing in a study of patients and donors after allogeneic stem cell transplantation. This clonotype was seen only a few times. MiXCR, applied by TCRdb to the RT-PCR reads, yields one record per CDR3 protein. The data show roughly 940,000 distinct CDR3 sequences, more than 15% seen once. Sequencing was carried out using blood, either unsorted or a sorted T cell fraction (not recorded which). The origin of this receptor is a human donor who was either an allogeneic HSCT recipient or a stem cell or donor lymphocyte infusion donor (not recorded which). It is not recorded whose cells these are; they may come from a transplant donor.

The CDR3, as DNA: TGCAGCGTTGACCCCGACAGGGAACTCTACAATGAGCAGTTCTTC. Translating it yields CSVDPDRELYNEQFF. The genes are TRBV29-1 and TRBJ2-1, with TRBD1 identical over 7 bases. This CDR3 is 15 amino acids long. Germline lookup yields CDR1 SQVTM and CDR2 ANQGSEA. V shed 3 bases, J shed 3 bases, and the junction held 8 bases outside the gene matches.